The 16 T cell receptor beta chains below were found in one sample sequenced in a study of cytomegalovirus exposure and HLA in healthy donors. Primers for the PCR totalled 60 Vbeta and 13 Jbeta. Produced via immunoSEQ multiplex PCR; TCRdb's table is partial and in-frame only. The table includes around 100,000 clones, roughly three fifths detected once. Sequencing was performed on PBMCs. Receptors originate from a man in his thirties or forties in good health and CMV-seronegative.

V is TRBV9 and J is TRBJ2-7, with a tentative D call TRBD2 (5 bases). The ends were cut back, 4 bases at V and 0 bases at J, with 14 bases in the middle. Germline values: CDR1 SGDLS, CDR2 YYNGEE. The CDR3 length is 15 residues. In DNA form, the CDR3 reads TGTGCCAGCAGCACCACTCCGGGATTCTCCTACGAGCAGTACTTC. It specifies CASSTTPGFSYEQYF. The variable domain in full, with the rest retrieved from reference TRBV9 and TRBJ2-7, is DSGVTQTPKHLITATGQRVTLRCSPRSGDLSVYWYQQSLDQGLQFLIQYYNGEERAKGNILERFSAQQFPDLHSELNLSSLELGDSALYFCASSTTPGFSYEQYFGPGTRLTVT.

The chain combines TRBV7-3 with TRBJ1-2; D may be TRBD1 (6 bases). Per the germline V gene, CDR1 is SGHTA and CDR2 is FQGTGA. This CDR3 is built from 16 residues. V was pared by 5 bases and J by 2 bases, with 18 bases between. CDR3 in amino acids: CASSPRGGRRNYGYTF. The CDR3 DNA follows: TGTGCCAGCAGCCCGAGGGGGGGACGGCGAAACTATGGCTACACCTTC.

The rearrangement uses TRBV19 and TRBJ1-1; TRBD1 agrees at 10 bases. The trim removed 5 bases at V and 7 bases at J, leaving 4 bases unmatched. This CDR3 contains 13 residues. Germline V gene sequence: CDR1 LNHDA, CDR2 SQIVND (reference sequence). The CDR3 sequence is CASSEGQGVEAFF. The CDR3 DNA reads TGTGCCAGTAGTGAAGGACAGGGGGTTGAAGCTTTCTTT.

The chain uses TRBV29-1 and TRBJ1-1; 9 nucleotides match TRBD1. The CDR3 has 12 residues. Germline V gene data show CDR1 as SQVTM and CDR2 as ANQGSEA. The V gene end was trimmed by 7 bases and the J gene end by 4 bases; junction bases not matched to a gene: 4. The CDR3 nucleotides read TGCAGCGGAGGACAGGGGACCACTGAAGCTTTCTTT. Translation gives CSGGQGTTEAFF. The full variable domain, its missing parts supplied by reference TRBV29-1 and TRBJ1-1, is SAVISQKPSRDICQRGTSLTIQCQVDSQVTMMFWYRQQPGQSLTLIATANQGSEATYESGFVIDKFPISRPNLTFSTLTVSNMSPEDSSIYLCSGGQGTTEAFFGQGTRLTVV.

The V call is TRBV6-1, the J call TRBJ2-7; TRBD2 matches at 7 bases. Germline CDR1 and CDR2: MNHNS and SASEGT. The ends lost 5 bases at V and 7 bases at J; junction bases unmatched: 8. The CDR3 covers 13 residues. The CDR3: CASSRAGVGEQYF. The CDR3 nucleotides read TGTGCCAGCAGTCGGGCGGGAGTCGGGGAGCAGTACTTC.

The chain is built from TRBV5-1 and TRBJ2-5; 7 bases map to TRBD1. The CDR3 sequence is 17 residues long. CDR1 is SGHRS, CDR2 YFSETQ, per germline. V lost 4 bases, J lost 2 bases, and 14 bases stayed unmatched. The CDR3 spells CASSRNGPGQPQETQYF. The CDR3 DNA reads TGCGCCAGCAGCCGAAATGGGCCGGGACAGCCACAAGAGACCCAGTACTTC.

V gene TRBV6-5 combines with J gene TRBJ2-3; 11 nucleotides line up with TRBD2. Losses at the gene ends were 6 bases for V and 5 bases for J; bases not matched to a gene: 4. Germline V gives CDR1 MNHEY, CDR2 SVGAGI. CDR3 length: 14 amino acids. The CDR3 spells CASSIGLAGDTQYF. The DNA for the CDR3 is TGTGCCAGCAGCATAGGACTAGCGGGAGATACGCAGTATTTT.

The genes are TRBV11-2 and TRBJ1-2; 9 bases agree with TRBD1. Germline values: CDR1 SGHAT, CDR2 FQNNGV. V lost 1 base to trimming and J lost 3 bases; unmatched junction nucleotides: 15. The CDR3 covers 19 residues. CDR3 protein: CASSLVGTGKPNSYYGYTF. In DNA, the CDR3 is TGTGCCAGCAGCTTAGTTGGGACAGGGAAGCCCAACTCCTACTATGGCTACACCTTC.

This chain joins TRBV28 and TRBJ1-5, with D tentatively TRBD1 (5 bases). The CDR3 extends over 16 amino acids. Trimming stripped 2 bases from V and 1 base from J, with 12 bases between. CDR1 is MDHEN, CDR2 SYDVKM, per germline. In nucleotides, the CDR3 is TGTGCCAGCAGTTTACTCGGGGCGGGGAGCAATCAGCCCCAGCATTTT. This codes for CASSLLGAGSNQPQHF.

The J gene is TRBJ2-4, the V gene TRBV9; tentatively, D is TRBD2 (5 bases). V gave up 3 bases and J gave up 0 bases, with 13 bases separating them. Germline CDR1 and CDR2: SGDLS and YYNGEE. This CDR3 is 16 amino acids long. The DNA for the CDR3 is TGTGCCAGCAGCGAGGGAGTTCTACTAGCCAAAAACATTCAGTACTTC. This gives the protein CASSEGVLLAKNIQYF.

This clone has more than one count but fewer than ten. J is TRBJ1-1 and V is TRBV9; D is perhaps TRBD1 (6 bases). The germline V gene has CDR1 SGDLS and CDR2 YYNGEE. CDR3 length: 16 residues. Trimming removed 0 bases at V and 5 bases at J, with 17 bases between. The CDR3 sequence: CASSVDEGVERTEAFF. The CDR3 bases are TGTGCCAGCAGCGTAGATGAGGGGGTTGAGAGGACTGAAGCTTTCTTT.

This chain joins TRBV7-8 and TRBJ1-5, with D hard to call. V gave up 5 bases and J gave up 0 bases, with 11 bases separating them. The CDR3 loop spans 15 amino acids. Per germline, CDR1 SGHVS and CDR2 FQNEAQ. CDR3 loop: CASSAGRISNQPQHF. The CDR3 nucleotides read TGTGCCAGCAGCGCGGGCCGGATTAGCAATCAGCCCCAGCATTTT.

The chain carries TRBV27 and TRBJ2-3, with TRBD2 matching 15 bases. V was clipped by 6 bases and J by 6 bases; unmatched bases: 7. This CDR3 contains 16 residues. CDR1 and CDR2 (germline): MNHEY, SMNVEV (reference sequence). This CDR3 is CASSLGLAGGQDTQYF. In DNA, the CDR3 is TGTGCCAGCAGCCTCGGACTAGCGGGAGGGCAGGATACGCAGTATTTT.

This clone was counted once. The chain combines TRBV7-8 with TRBJ2-1; 9 bases line up with TRBD2. Per the germline V gene, CDR1 is SGHVS and CDR2 is FQNEAQ. CDR3 length equals 18 residues. The J segment lost 0 bases and the V segment lost 5 bases, leaving 11 bases of the junction unmatched. The CDR3 DNA reads TGTGCCAGCAGCGCGCGGACTAGCGTAGATTACTCCTACAATGAGCAGTTCTTC. It is translated as CASSARTSVDYSYNEQFF.

The V call is TRBV6-6, the J call TRBJ2-4; D not certain. This CDR3 contains 12 residues. V was pared by 6 bases and J by 9 bases, with 12 bases between. Germline V gene data show CDR1 as MNHNY and CDR2 as SVGAGI (reference sequence). CDR3 amino acids: CASRTAEVIQYF. In DNA, the CDR3 is TGTGCCAGCAGGACGGCAGAGGTCATTCAGTACTTC.

This clone was found a few times. This rearrangement joins TRBV11-2 to TRBJ2-7; 9 bases align to TRBD1. There are 16 residues in the CDR3. In germline, CDR1 is SGHAT, CDR2 FQNNGV. V shed 2 bases and J 0 bases; nucleotides not matched to a gene: 5. This chain's CDR3 is CASSLFLTGGSYEQYF. For the CDR3, the DNA is TGTGCCAGCAGCTTATTCCTGACAGGGGGCTCCTACGAGCAGTACTTC. The full variable domain, its missing parts supplied by reference TRBV11-2 and TRBJ2-7, is EAGVAQSPRYKIIEKRQSVAFWCNPISGHATLYWYQQILGQGPKLLIQFQNNGVVDDSQLPKDRFSAERLKGVDSTLKIQPAKLEDSAVYLCASSLFLTGGSYEQYFGPGTRLTVT.